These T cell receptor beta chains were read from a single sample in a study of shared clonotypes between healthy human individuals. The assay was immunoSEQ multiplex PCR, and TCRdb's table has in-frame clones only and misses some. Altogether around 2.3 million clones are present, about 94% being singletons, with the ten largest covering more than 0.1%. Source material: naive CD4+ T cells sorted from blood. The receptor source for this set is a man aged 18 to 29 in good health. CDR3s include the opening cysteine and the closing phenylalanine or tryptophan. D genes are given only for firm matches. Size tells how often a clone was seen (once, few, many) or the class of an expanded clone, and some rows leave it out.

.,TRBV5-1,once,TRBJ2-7,TGCGCCAGCAGCATCCCACGGGACAACTACGAGCAGTACTTC,CASSIPRDNYEQYF
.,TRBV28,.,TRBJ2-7,TGTGCCAGCAGTTCCTCCTCCTACGAGCAGTACTTC,CASSSSSYEQYF
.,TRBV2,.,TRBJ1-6,TGTGCCAGCAGCGCCGAACGGAGGGCCCTCCACTTT,CASSAERRALHF
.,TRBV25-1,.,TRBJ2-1,TGTGCCAGCTCCCCCTGGGGGGCAAATAATGAGCAGTTCTTC,CASSPWGANNEQFF
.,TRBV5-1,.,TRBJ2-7,TGCGCCAGCAGCTTGGTTGGCGGGCCCTTAGAGCAGTACTTC,CASSLVGGPLEQYF
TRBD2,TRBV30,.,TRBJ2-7,TGTGCCTGGAGTAGCGGGGTTCCTGCCTACGAGCAGTACTTC,CAWSSGVPAYEQYF
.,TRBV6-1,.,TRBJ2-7,TGTGCCAGCAGTCCCCGGAGCCTCAGCTCCTACGAGCAGTACTTC,CASSPRSLSSYEQYF
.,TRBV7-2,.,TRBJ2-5,TGTGCCAGCAGCTTAGAACTAGCGCTGGGGGCAGAGACCCAGTACTTC,CASSLELALGAETQYF
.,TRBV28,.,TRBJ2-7,TGTGCCAGCAGTCAAGGGTCCTTAGGGCAGTACTTC,CASSQGSLGQYF
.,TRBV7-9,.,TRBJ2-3,TGTGCCAGCAGCTGGTCGGCAGATACGCAGTATTTT,CASSWSADTQYF
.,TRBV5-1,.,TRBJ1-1,TGCGCCAGCAGCTTGGGTGGCCCTGAAGCTTTCTTT,CASSLGGPEAFF
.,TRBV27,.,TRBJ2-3,TGTGCCAGCAGTTTAAACCCCACCTATTTACGCACAGATACGCAGTATTTT,CASSLNPTYLRTDTQYF
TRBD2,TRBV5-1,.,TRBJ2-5,TGCGCCAGCAGCCCGAAGGTAGCGGGAGGGCCGGAGACCCAGTACTTC,CASSPKVAGGPETQYF
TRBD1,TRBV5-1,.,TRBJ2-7,TGCGCCAGCAGCTCTGGACAGGGCGCCTACGAGCAGTACTTC,CASSSGQGAYEQYF
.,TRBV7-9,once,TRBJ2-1,TGTGCCAGCAGCTTAGCGCAGCTGATCTCCTACAATGAGCAGTTCTTC,CASSLAQLISYNEQFF
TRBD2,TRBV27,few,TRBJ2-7,TGTGCCAGCAGCAGAGCGGGAGCGCGTGAGCAGTACTTC,CASSRAGAREQYF
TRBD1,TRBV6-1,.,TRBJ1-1,TGTGCCAGCAGTGGACAGGGGATAACTGAAGCTTTCTTT,CASSGQGITEAFF
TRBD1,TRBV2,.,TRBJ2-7,TGTGCCAGCAGTTCGGAGCAGGGGGCCTTTTATGAGCAGTACTTC,CASSSEQGAFYEQYF
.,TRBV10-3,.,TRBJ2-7,TGTGCCATCAGTAACGTGGGAGGTGGGGACGAGCAGTACTTC,CAISNVGGGDEQYF
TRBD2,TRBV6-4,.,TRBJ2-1,TGTGCCAGCAGTGAGACTAGCGGGGGAGGAATGAGCAAGTTCTTC,CASSETSGGGMSKFF